This T cell receptor (beta chain) was recorded in a study of shared clonotypes between healthy human individuals. At the level of the study: Researchers drew samples from a couple of women and three men aged 18 to 49.

Germline loops: CDR1 MNHEY, CDR2 SMNVEV (reference sequence). The CDR3 covers 13 residues. V shed 5 bases and J shed 8 bases, with 15 bases lying between them. There are a few counts of this clone. CD45RO-negative CD8 cells positively selected for CCR7 made up the naive population, which excluded terminally differentiated effector memory CD45RA+ cells. The assay was immunoSEQ multiplex PCR, and TCRdb's table has in-frame clones only and misses some. In the table there are 1.5 million to 2.5 million clones, roughly 95% of which are singletons. This sequence was found in a man younger than 35 in good health. The V call is TRBV27, the J call TRBJ1-2; D call uncertain. The sequenced material came from naive CD8+ T cells sorted from blood. This chain's CDR3 is CASSHSGGGGYTF. CDR3 in DNA: TGTGCCAGCAGTCATTCGGGTGGAGGCGGCTACACCTTC.